These 8 T cell receptor beta chains were all obtained from the same sample, sequenced in a study of identical twins. TCRdb itself ran the 5' RACE reads through MiXCR, one entry per CDR3 protein. Seen here are under 800,000 distinct CDR3 sequences, around 21% observed once, and the top ten hold roughly 4%. These data also featured in a second study, about T cells expressing NK-cell markers.

The source material was PBMCs. These receptors originate from a young woman in good health.

This clonotype was found once. V is TRBV7-7 and J is TRBJ2-1; 7 bases align to TRBD2. CDR3 length: 18 residues. J lost 7 bases, V lost 1 base, and 16 bases had no gene match. CDR1 and CDR2 (germline): SSHAT, FNYEAQ (reference sequence). The CDR3 loop reads CASSLGPLAELDKNEQFF. In DNA, the CDR3 is TGTGCCAGCAGCTTAGGCCCCCTAGCGGAGCTAGACAAGAATGAGCAGTTCTTC.

The J gene is TRBJ1-1, the V gene TRBV10-3, with unresolved D. V gave up 0 bases and J gave up 5 bases, with 13 bases separating them. Germline V lookup: CDR1 ENHRY, CDR2 SYGVKD. This CDR3 region has 15 residues. CDR3 loop: CAISESQSGGTEAFF. The CDR3 coding sequence is TGTGCCATCAGTGAGTCACAGTCAGGAGGTACTGAAGCTTTCTTT.

This clonotype was observed at least ten times. V usage is TRBV24-1 and J usage is TRBJ1-1; TRBD1 aligns across 11 bases. The V gene end was trimmed by 4 bases and the J gene end by 1 base; junction bases not matched to a gene: 7. The CDR3 consists of 17 residues. Germline CDR1 is KGHDR and CDR2 is SFDVKD. The CDR3 DNA is TGTGCCACCAGTGACTACGGACAGGGGGCGAGGAACACTGAAGCTTTCTTT. Residues: CATSDYGQGARNTEAFF.

A few counts support this clonotype. The chain recombines TRBV27 with TRBJ2-7; D perhaps matches TRBD1 (5 bases). This CDR3 is built from 14 residues. Between the trimmed V and J ends, which lost 4 bases and 5 bases, there was a span of 15 bases. Germline loops: CDR1 MNHEY, CDR2 SMNVEV (reference sequence). The CDR3 nucleotides read TGTGCCAGCAGTTCTTTTCGACAGAGGAACGAGCAGTACTTC. Residues: CASSSFRQRNEQYF.

This rearrangement joins TRBV9 to TRBJ2-1; 8 nucleotides line up with TRBD1. CDR3 length equals 16 residues. V shed 3 bases, J shed 9 bases, and the junction held 14 bases outside the gene matches. Germline loops: CDR1 SGDLS, CDR2 YYNGEE. CDR3 residues: CASSDPGQEIYGEQFF. The CDR3 DNA sequence: TGTGCCAGCAGCGACCCGGGACAGGAGATCTACGGTGAGCAGTTCTTC.

This clonotype was detected ten times or more. V is TRBV11-2 and J is TRBJ2-4; tentatively, D is TRBD1 (6 bases). The germline V gene encodes CDR1 SGHAT and CDR2 FQNNGV. V lost 3 bases and J 1 base, leaving 16 bases between the germline ends. CDR3 length: 17 amino acids. The CDR3 here is CASSFKQGSFAKNIQYF. As DNA, the CDR3 is TGTGCCAGCAGCTTCAAACAGGGCTCATTCGCCAAAAACATTCAGTACTTC.

This clonotype was detected only a few times. The genes are TRBV15 and TRBJ2-2, with D possibly matching TRBD2 (6 bases). Trimming removed 6 bases at V and 6 bases at J, with 14 bases between. This CDR3 comprises 14 residues. The V gene's germline CDR1 is LNHNV and CDR2 YYDKDF (reference sequence). CDR3 amino acids: CATRESGVPGELFF. Here the CDR3 DNA reads TGTGCCACCAGGGAATCGGGAGTACCCGGGGAGCTGTTTTTT.

There are many counts of this clonotype. This sequence joins TRBV12-3 or TRBV12-4 and TRBJ1-5; possibly TRBD1 for D (6 bases). V dropped 8 bases and J dropped 3 bases, with 14 bases sitting between them. This CDR3 comprises 14 residues. The CDR3 protein is CASVGGTFNQPQHF. The CDR3 nucleotides are TGTGCCAGCGTTGGGGGCACCTTCAATCAGCCCCAGCATTTT.